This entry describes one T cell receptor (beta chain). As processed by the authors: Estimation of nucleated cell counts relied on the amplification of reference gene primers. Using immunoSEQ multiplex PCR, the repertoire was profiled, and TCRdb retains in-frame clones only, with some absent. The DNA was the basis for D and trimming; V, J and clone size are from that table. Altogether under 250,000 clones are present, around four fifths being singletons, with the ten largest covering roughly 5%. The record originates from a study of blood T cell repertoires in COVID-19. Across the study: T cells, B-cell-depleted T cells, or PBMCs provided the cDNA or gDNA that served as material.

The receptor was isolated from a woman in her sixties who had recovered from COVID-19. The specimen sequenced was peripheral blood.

CDR3 region: CASSLANHNSPLHF. Here the CDR3 DNA reads TGCGCCAGCAGCTTGGCAAATCATAATTCACCCCTCCACTTT. The chain couples TRBV5-1 to TRBJ1-6; D is unresolved. Germline V gene data show CDR1 as SGHRS and CDR2 as YFSETQ. Trimming cost V 0 bases and J 5 bases, with 6 bases left between them. This CDR3 is 14 amino acids long.